This T cell receptor (beta chain) derives from a study of shared clonotypes between healthy human individuals. Here immunoSEQ multiplex PCR was the method, and the copy in TCRdb shows in-frame clones only, minus some. The data hold approximately 1.9 million clones, with 80% to 95% observed a single time. Naive CD8 cells, CD45RO-negative and positively selected for CCR7, excluded terminally differentiated effector memory CD45RA+ cells. V gave up 1 base and J gave up 0 bases, with 11 bases separating them. This CDR3 has 16 residues. Per the germline V gene, CDR1 is SGHRS and CDR2 is YFSETQ. The rearrangement links TRBV5-1 to TRBJ2-1; possibly TRBD2 for D (6 bases). This clonotype was obtained from a young man in good health. Some clones in this sample may be carry-over from other donors' samples. The sample taken for sequencing was naive CD8+ T cells from PBMCs. CDR3 coding DNA: TGCGCCAGCAGCTTGTGGCGGGACCCCTCCTACAATGAGCAGTTCTTC. It codes for CASSLWRDPSYNEQFF.